The 32 T cell receptor beta chains in this list originate from one sample, sequenced in a study of human CD8 memory T cell subsets. Scientists made TCR beta libraries using UMI-labeled 5' RACE. Using the 5' RACE reads, TCRdb records one entry per CDR3 protein without DNA. The sample table includes about 9,300 distinct CDR3 sequences. Sequencing was carried out using CD8+ T cells from PBMCs. The origin of the receptors is a human donor in good health.

In terms of frequency, this clonotype is medium-sized. This sequence joins TRBV30 and TRBJ1-1. Per the germline V gene, CDR1 is GTSNPN and CDR2 is SVGIG (reference sequence). The CDR3 is made up of 13 amino acids. CDR3 protein: CAWVDIMNTEAFF.

The chain carries TRBV2 and TRBJ2-7. Per germline, CDR1 SNHLY and CDR2 FYNNEI. This CDR3 is 16 amino acids long. CDR3 loop: CASSEALRGSLYEQYF.

The genes are TRBV20-1 and TRBJ1-1; TCRdb names TRBD1, which stays unverified in the absence of DNA. The CDR3 is 15 residues long. Germline V gives CDR1 DFQATT, CDR2 SNEGSKA (reference sequence). The CDR3: CSARGAGELGTEAFF.

By frequency, this clonotype registers medium-sized. V is TRBV3-1 and J is TRBJ1-1; TCRdb's assignment of TRBD1 cannot be checked, as there is no DNA. This CDR3 region has 15 residues. Germline CDR1 and CDR2: LGHDT and YNNKEL (reference sequence). This chain's CDR3 is CASSQPGEAITEAFF.

This rearrangement joins TRBV20-1 to TRBJ2-2; TCRdb picks TRBD1, but there is no DNA to check that call. CDR1 is DFQATT and CDR2 is SNEGSKA in the germline V gene (reference sequence). CDR3 size: 13 residues. This chain's CDR3 is CSARAGDTGELFF.

The chain couples TRBV6-5 to TRBJ2-1. The CDR3 spans 16 residues. Germline CDR1 reads MNHEY; CDR2 reads SVGAGI. The CDR3 loop is CASSYSGAVSYNEQFF.

The chain uses TRBV4-3 and TRBJ2-1; TCRdb names TRBD1, which stays unverified in the absence of DNA. CDR3 length: 16 residues. Germline assignment: CDR1 LGHNA and CDR2 YSLEER. This chain's CDR3 is CASSQVPGIPLNEQFF.

V is TRBV29-1 and J is TRBJ2-5; with no DNA, the TCRdb D assignment of TRBD2 cannot be verified. CDR1 SQVTM and CDR2 ANQGSEA come from the germline V gene. The CDR3 runs 16 residues. CDR3 amino acids: CSVVILAGSQGETQYF.

The chain is built from TRBV9 and TRBJ1-3; TCRdb calls TRBD1, which cannot be checked without DNA. Germline V gene data show CDR1 as SGDLS and CDR2 as YYNGEE. The CDR3 totals 17 residues. The CDR3 region is CASSPGAPISSGNTIYF.

The chain recombines TRBV4-3 with TRBJ1-3; lacking DNA, the TRBD1 call made by TCRdb goes unchecked. This CDR3 region has 20 residues. Germline CDR1 LGHNA, CDR2 YSLEER. CDR3 in amino acids: CASSQAADRGRRFGGNTIYF.

The chain combines TRBV28 with TRBJ2-7; without DNA, the TCRdb call of TRBD1 cannot be checked. CDR1 MDHEN and CDR2 SYDVKM come from the germline V gene. This CDR3 contains 14 residues. The chain's CDR3 is CASETGAGSYEQYF.

This chain links TRBV13 with TRBJ2-7; TCRdb proposes TRBD1, but this gene call is untestable without DNA. This CDR3 is built from 16 residues. Germline lookup yields CDR1 PRHDT and CDR2 FYEKMQ (reference sequence). CDR3 region: CASSLTSGTRTYEQYF.

By frequency, this clonotype registers medium-sized. This CDR3 is CASSYSMAGNYGYTF. This rearrangement joins TRBV6-5 to TRBJ1-2. The V gene's germline CDR1 is MNHEY and CDR2 SVGAGI. This CDR3 is built from 15 residues.

V and J are TRBV12-3 or TRBV12-4 and TRBJ1-1; the TCRdb D gene call, TRBD1, has no DNA to confirm it. There are 15 residues in the CDR3. The CDR3 region is CASSLEGFGGTEAFF.

The chain couples TRBV6-6 to TRBJ2-3; checking the TCRdb D call of TRBD2 is not possible without DNA. The CDR3 totals 17 residues. Germline CDR1 MNHNY, CDR2 SVGAGI (reference sequence). The CDR3 spells CASSLGLAGDPTDTQYF.

The rearrangement links TRBV6-5 to TRBJ2-2; TCRdb proposes TRBD2, but this gene call is untestable without DNA. Germline V CDR1 and CDR2: MNHEY, SVGAGI. The CDR3 length is 16 residues. The CDR3 here is CASSYPGLAGTGELFF.

The V gene is TRBV13, the J gene TRBJ2-7; checking the TCRdb D call of TRBD1 is not possible without DNA. The germline V gene has CDR1 PRHDT and CDR2 FYEKMQ (reference sequence). CDR3 length: 17 residues. The CDR3 here is CASSQSFDRDWAYEQYF.

The rearrangement uses TRBV18 and TRBJ2-3. Per germline, CDR1 KGHSH and CDR2 LQKENI. The CDR3 covers 16 residues. This CDR3 reads CASSPPTDPRTDTQYF.

The chain combines TRBV29-1 with TRBJ2-1; TCRdb designates TRBD1, a call that cannot be tested without DNA. The CDR3 has 13 residues. Germline assignment: CDR1 SQVTM and CDR2 ANQGSEA. CDR3 loop: CSVWGQGYNEQFF.

This chain uses TRBV6-1 with TRBJ2-1; TCRdb gives TRBD2 as the D gene, but with no DNA this cannot be confirmed. CDR1 and CDR2 from the germline V gene are MNHNS and SASEGT. The CDR3 loop spans 14 amino acids. This chain's CDR3 is CASRKGSGVNEQFF.

The rearrangement links TRBV19 to TRBJ1-5; TCRdb gives TRBD1 as the D gene, but with no DNA this cannot be confirmed. The germline gives CDR1 LNHDA, CDR2 SQIVND (reference sequence). This CDR3 has 15 amino acids. This CDR3 is CASSGTGGASQPQHF.

J is TRBJ2-7 and V is TRBV18. The CDR3 is 14 amino acids. Germline V lookup: CDR1 KGHSH, CDR2 LQKENI. The CDR3 region is CASSPETLSYEQYF.

V and J are TRBV10-3 and TRBJ2-5; TCRdb's D gene call, TRBD1, goes unchecked for lack of DNA. Germline lookup yields CDR1 ENHRY and CDR2 SYGVKD. CDR3 length: 15 residues. Here the CDR3 reads CAIRGQAGIEETQYF.

This chain uses TRBV5-1 with TRBJ2-5. CDR1 SGHRS and CDR2 YFSETQ come from the germline V gene. The CDR3 consists of 14 residues. The CDR3 protein is CASSLGVWVETQYF.

The genes are TRBV20-1 and TRBJ2-5; without DNA, the TCRdb call of TRBD1 cannot be checked. Germline V gene sequence: CDR1 DFQATT, CDR2 SNEGSKA (reference sequence). The CDR3 consists of 14 residues. This CDR3 is CSARIGGSQETQYF.

The chain recombines TRBV29-1 with TRBJ1-2; lacking DNA, the TRBD1 call made by TCRdb goes unchecked. Germline lookup yields CDR1 SQVTM and CDR2 ANQGSEA. The CDR3 is 12 amino acids. The CDR3 is CSVPGDSHGYTF.

This chain connects TRBV27 to TRBJ2-1; the D call from TCRdb, TRBD1, cannot be confirmed without DNA. Per germline, CDR1 MNHEY and CDR2 SMNVEV (reference sequence). There are 15 residues in the CDR3. The chain's CDR3 is CASSMGQAVYNEQFF.

The chain carries TRBV13 and TRBJ2-5; TCRdb proposes TRBD1, but this gene call is untestable without DNA. CDR1 is PRHDT, CDR2 FYEKMQ, per germline (reference sequence). The CDR3 covers 16 residues. CDR3: CASSLRTAGLGETQYF.

The rearrangement uses TRBV10-3 and TRBJ2-3; TCRdb's assignment of TRBD2 cannot be checked, as there is no DNA. The CDR3 covers 14 residues. CDR1 is ENHRY, CDR2 SYGVKD, per germline. CDR3 sequence reads: CAIAAGGSTDTQYF.

This clonotype is identified as medium-sized from frequency. The gene calls are TRBV7-9 and TRBJ2-7; TCRdb gives TRBD1 as the D gene, but with no DNA this cannot be confirmed. Germline CDR1 reads SEHNR; CDR2 reads FQNEAQ (reference sequence). The CDR3 covers 13 residues. CDR3 sequence: CASSLQGDYEQYF.

This chain links TRBV6-5 with TRBJ1-6. Germline loops: CDR1 MNHEY, CDR2 SVGAGI. The CDR3 is 15 amino acids. The CDR3 loop reads CASSYSNGVNSPLHF.

The CDR3: CASSFDFNEQFF. The chain combines TRBV25-1 with TRBJ2-1. CDR3 size: 12 residues. The germline V gene has CDR1 MGHDK and CDR2 SYGVNS.